The TCR beta chain described here comes from a study of neurological immune-mediated disorders. Notes on the study in general: Whereas HTLV-1-associated myelopathy showed the most TCR clonal expansion, multiple sclerosis showed the least, with levels below those of healthy controls. Sharing of CDR3 amino acid sequences among expanded clones across subjects was absent, suggesting private repertoires in all groups.

A single run covered 15-18 subjects with over 160 million TCR-beta sequences. TCRdb analysed the 5' RACE reads with MiXCR anew, one entry per CDR3 protein. The sample holds 78,000 or so distinct CDR3 sequences, about 5.5% seen once. In this sample, this clonotype turned up many times. Its antigen is not known. The sequence derives from a woman aged 30 to 39 with multiple sclerosis. The source material was PBMCs.

Here the CDR3 DNA reads TGCAGTGCTAGAGTAGGGACTAGCGTTTCGCCCTACGAGCAGTACTTC. It yields the protein CSARVGTSVSPYEQYF. The V gene is TRBV20-1, the J gene TRBJ2-7; TRBD2 matches 10 bases. The CDR3 has 16 amino acids. Germline trimming cut 1 base from V and 2 bases from J; bases unmatched to any gene: 8. Germline V gene sequence: CDR1 DFQATT, CDR2 SNEGSKA (reference sequence).